These 6 T cell receptor beta chains originate from one sample sequenced in a study of breast tumors, draining lymph nodes, adjacent tissues (dated by TCRdb to 2016 to 2017). The library came from multiplex PCR. Data came from an Illumina HiSeq 2000. TCRdb redid the processing of the public reads, applying fastp at Q25 and MiXCR, and retained in-frame beta chains. A single entry per CDR3 protein holds the most common genes and DNA from its merged rows. The sample table shows 70,000 or so distinct CDR3 sequences, and approximately 47% are seen once. Over 7.5% of the sample comes from the top ten. The sequencing input was breast tumor tissue. The receptors were sampled from a female donor with breast cancer. Some clones in this sample may be carry-over from other donors' samples.

This clonotype came up many times. J is TRBJ2-1 and V is TRBV20-1, with D possibly TRBD2 on 6 matching bases. Trimming shortened V by 0 bases and J by 5 bases, and 23 bases separated the two germline ends. Germline CDR1 is DFQATT and CDR2 is SNEGSKA (reference sequence). The CDR3 runs to 18 residues. CDR3 loop: CSARESRASVQIDNEQFF. The CDR3 nucleotides are TGCAGTGCTAGAGAGAGTAGGGCTAGCGTACAAATAGACAATGAGCAGTTCTTC.

V is TRBV6-5 and J is TRBJ2-7; 12 nucleotides agree with TRBD2. V shed 5 bases and J 1 base; nucleotides not matched to a gene: 6. Germline-derived CDR1 and CDR2 are MNHEY and SVGAGI. The CDR3 has 16 residues. CDR3 DNA sequence: TGTGCCAGCAGTCCCTTCGGACTAGCGGGATCCTACGAGCAGTACTTC. Protein: CASSPFGLAGSYEQYF.

This clonotype occurred many times. The rearrangement links TRBV20-1 to TRBJ1-6; D remains ambiguous. This CDR3 spans 16 amino acids. Trimming cost V 0 bases and J 10 bases, with 19 bases left between them. CDR1 and CDR2 (germline): DFQATT, SNEGSKA (reference sequence). In DNA form, the CDR3 reads TGCAGTGCTAGAGATACACTGTGGACTGGTGAATCACCCCTCCACTTT. It specifies CSARDTLWTGESPLHF.

CDR3: CASSRGLGSEQYF. The CDR3, as DNA: TGCGCCAGCAGCCGGGGACTAGGATCCGAGCAGTACTTC. The rearrangement links TRBV4-1 to TRBJ2-7; 8 nucleotides line up with TRBD2. After removal of 4 bases from V and 6 bases from J, the junction contained 5 bases not matched to a gene. The germline V gene has CDR1 MGHRA and CDR2 YSYEKL. This CDR3 is 13 amino acids long.

In its sample, this clonotype was seen many times. The rearrangement joins TRBV2 to TRBJ2-6; 10 bases align to TRBD1. The CDR3 length is 16 residues. The V and J ends lost 8 bases and 3 bases, in that order; junction bases with no gene match: 7. Germline V gives CDR1 SNHLY, CDR2 FYNNEI. The CDR3 region is CASGRDRGFGANVLTF. The CDR3, as DNA: TGTGCCAGCGGCCGGGACAGGGGCTTTGGGGCCAACGTCCTGACTTTC.

Comments on this clonotype: A much larger clone differs from this one at a single base, so this may be a read error. The chain links TRBV28 to TRBJ2-7; D is unresolved. This CDR3 region has 10 residues. Looked up from germline, CDR1 is MDHEN and CDR2 is SYDVKM. The CDR3 DNA reads as TGTGCCAGCGGCAACTACGAGCAGCACTTC. Amino acid sequence: CASGNYEQHF.